This is a list of T cell receptor beta chains from one sample in a study of CD8+ T cells in alopecia areata. Profiling relied on immunoSEQ multiplex PCR, and the TCRdb table lists in-frame clones only, not all of them. The sample carries around 190,000 clones, roughly 60% recorded once. This material consisted of CD4+ T cells sorted from blood, taken at week 24, from a patient treated with tofacitinib. Source of these receptors: a human donor with alopecia areata. Both conserved end residues are part of each CDR3. The order of the fields is CDR3 protein, CDR3 DNA, V gene, D gene, J gene, clone size. A D gene is named only where the DNA matches it firmly. Clone size is given for some rows only: seen once, a few or many times, or a class if the clone is expanded.

CAWSRTGVGEQFF	TGTGCCTGGAGTCGGACAGGGGTGGGTGAGCAGTTCTTC	TRBV30	TRBD1	TRBJ2-1	NA
CASSSNRAAYEQYF	TGTGCCAGCAGCTCTAACAGGGCGGCCTACGAGCAGTACTTC	TRBV7-2	NA	TRBJ2-7	few
CASSWGRDSLNTGELFF	TGTGCCAGCAGCTGGGGGAGGGACAGTCTTAACACCGGGGAGCTGTTTTTT	TRBV7-8	NA	TRBJ2-2	NA
CSVGGTQGELNEKLFF	TGCAGCGTCGGCGGTACCCAGGGGGAACTCAATGAAAAACTGTTTTTT	TRBV29-1	TRBD1	TRBJ1-4	few
CASSQGEGQPQHF	TGCGCCAGCAGCCAAGGTGAGGGTCAGCCCCAGCATTTT	TRBV4-3	NA	TRBJ1-5	NA
CASSLGRQTGELFF	TGTGCCAGCAGCTTGGGGAGACAGACCGGGGAGCTGTTTTTT	TRBV7-2	NA	TRBJ2-2	NA
CASSQENANYGYTF	TGCGCCAGCAGCCAGGAGAATGCTAACTATGGCTACACCTTC	TRBV4-3	NA	TRBJ1-2	once
CASSLSAGTYEQYF	TGCGCCAGCAGCTTGAGTGCGGGGACATACGAGCAGTACTTC	TRBV5-1	NA	TRBJ2-7	NA
CASSQDPSGTYNEQFF	TGCGCCAGCAGCCAAGATCCAAGCGGGACCTACAATGAGCAGTTCTTC	TRBV4-3	TRBD2	TRBJ2-1	NA
CASRLGLNTGELFF	TGCGCCAGCAGACTGGGACTAAACACCGGGGAGCTGTTTTTT	TRBV5-1	TRBD2	TRBJ2-2	NA